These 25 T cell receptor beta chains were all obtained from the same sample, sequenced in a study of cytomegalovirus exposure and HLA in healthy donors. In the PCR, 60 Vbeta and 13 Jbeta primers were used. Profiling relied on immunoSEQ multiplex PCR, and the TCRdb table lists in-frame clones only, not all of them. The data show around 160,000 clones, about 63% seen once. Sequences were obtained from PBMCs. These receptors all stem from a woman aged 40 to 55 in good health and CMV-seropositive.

Written as DNA, the CDR3 is TGTGCCAGTAGTATAGAGCGGTTGGGTAATGGCTACACCTTC. Its translation: CASSIERLGNGYTF. The chain combines TRBV19 with TRBJ1-2; the D is unclear. This CDR3 region has 14 residues. Trimming removed 0 bases at V and 6 bases at J, with 11 bases between. Per the germline V gene, CDR1 is LNHDA and CDR2 is SQIVND (reference sequence). Full variable domain (outside the CDR3, taken from reference TRBV19 and TRBJ1-2): DGGITQSPKYLFRKEGQNVTLSCEQNLNHDAMYWYRQDPGQGLRLIYYSQIVNDFQKGDIAEGYSVSREKKESFPLTVTSAQKNPTAFYLCASSIERLGNGYTFGSGTRLTVV.

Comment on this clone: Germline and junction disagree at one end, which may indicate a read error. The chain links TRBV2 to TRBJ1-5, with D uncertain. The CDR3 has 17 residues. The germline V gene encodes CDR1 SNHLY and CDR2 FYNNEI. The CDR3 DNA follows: TGTGCCAGCAGTGACGTCCGACGGAACTATAGCAATCAGCCCCAGAATTTT. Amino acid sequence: CASSDVRRNYSNQPQNF.

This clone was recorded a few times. The CDR3 nucleotides read TGTGCCAGCAGCCTTCAAGGGACAGGGAACACTGAAGCTTTCTTT. Translating gives CASSLQGTGNTEAFF. J is TRBJ1-1 and V is TRBV21-1; the DNA was not compared with TRBD1, the D call given in the table. TRBV21-1 is an annotated pseudogene. The CDR3 has 15 residues.

CDR3 DNA: TGCGCCAGCAGCCCCATGACAGGGCTAAACACTGAAGCTTTCTTT. Protein: CASSPMTGLNTEAFF. The chain has TRBV4-3 and TRBJ1-1, with 7 positions matching TRBD1. V was pared by 4 bases and J by 2 bases, with 7 bases of the junction left unmatched. The CDR3 runs 15 residues. Germline CDR1 LGHNA, CDR2 YSLEER.

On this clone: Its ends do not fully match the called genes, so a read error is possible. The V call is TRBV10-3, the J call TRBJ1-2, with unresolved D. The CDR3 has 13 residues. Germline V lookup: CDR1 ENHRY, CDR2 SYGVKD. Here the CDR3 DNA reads TGTGCCATCAGTGAGTCTGAGAGGACTGGCTACCCCTTC. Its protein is CAISESERTGYPF.

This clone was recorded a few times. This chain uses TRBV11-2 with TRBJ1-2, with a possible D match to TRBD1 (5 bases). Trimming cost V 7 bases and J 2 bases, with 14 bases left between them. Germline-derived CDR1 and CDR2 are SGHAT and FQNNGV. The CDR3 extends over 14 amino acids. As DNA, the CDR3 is TGTGCCAGCACCGAAGGAGCAGGGAACTATGGCTACACCTTC. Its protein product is CASTEGAGNYGYTF.

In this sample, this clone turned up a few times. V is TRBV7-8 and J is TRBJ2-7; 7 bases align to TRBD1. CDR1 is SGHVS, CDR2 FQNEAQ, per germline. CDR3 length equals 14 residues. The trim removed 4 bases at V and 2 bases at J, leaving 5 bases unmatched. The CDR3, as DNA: TGTGCCAGCAGCTCCACCGGGACAGCCTACGAGCAGTACTTC. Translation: CASSSTGTAYEQYF.

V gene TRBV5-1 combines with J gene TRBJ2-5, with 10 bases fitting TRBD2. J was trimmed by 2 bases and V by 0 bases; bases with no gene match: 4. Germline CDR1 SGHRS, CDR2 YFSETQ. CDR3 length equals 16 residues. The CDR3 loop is CASSLGLAGVQETQYF. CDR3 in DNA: TGCGCCAGCAGCTTGGGTCTAGCGGGGGTTCAAGAGACCCAGTACTTC.

DNA of the CDR3: TGTGCCAGCAGCCCTCGCGACAGGACGCCGGGTGGCGGGAGAAAGACCCAGTACTTC. It encodes CASSPRDRTPGGGRKTQYF. The chain is built from TRBV5-6 and TRBJ2-5; maybe TRBD2 (7 bases). The CDR3 spans 19 residues. The germline V and J ends were trimmed by 4 bases and 6 bases, with 31 bases remaining between them. The germline gives CDR1 SGHDT, CDR2 YYEEEE.

DNA of the CDR3: TGTGCCAGCAGTTTCTCCCAAGAGACCCAGTACTTC. This sequence encodes CASSFSQETQYF. The chain carries TRBV27 and TRBJ2-5; D is unclear. The V gene lost 3 bases and the J gene lost 1 base, with 3 bases spanning the gap. Germline V lookup: CDR1 MNHEY, CDR2 SMNVEV (reference sequence). This CDR3 is built from 12 residues.

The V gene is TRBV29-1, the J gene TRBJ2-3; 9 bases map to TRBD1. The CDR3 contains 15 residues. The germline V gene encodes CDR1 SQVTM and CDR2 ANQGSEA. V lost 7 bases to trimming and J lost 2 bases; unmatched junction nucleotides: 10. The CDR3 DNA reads TGCAGCGCCAAAGACAGGGGGTTACCCACAGATACGCAGTATTTT. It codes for CSAKDRGLPTDTQYF.

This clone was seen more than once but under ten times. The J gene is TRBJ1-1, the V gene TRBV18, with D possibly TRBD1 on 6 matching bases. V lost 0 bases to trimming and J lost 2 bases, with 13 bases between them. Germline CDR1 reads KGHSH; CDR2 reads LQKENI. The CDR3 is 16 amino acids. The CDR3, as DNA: TGTGCCAGCTCACCACCGAATGCAGGGGCTAACACTGAAGCTTTCTTT. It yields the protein CASSPPNAGANTEAFF.

CDR3 DNA sequence: TGTGCCAGCAGCTTAGGTTGGCAGGCCTACGAGCAGTACTTC. This translates into CASSLGWQAYEQYF. The chain links TRBV11-2 to TRBJ2-7; the D is unclear. Trimming removed 1 base from V and 2 bases from J, with 9 bases in between. The germline gives CDR1 SGHAT, CDR2 FQNNGV. This CDR3 contains 14 residues.

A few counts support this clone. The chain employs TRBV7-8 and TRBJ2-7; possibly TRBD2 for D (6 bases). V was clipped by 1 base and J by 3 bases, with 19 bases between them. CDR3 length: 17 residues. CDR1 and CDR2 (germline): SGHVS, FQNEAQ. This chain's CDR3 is CASSLEWAGIIDYEQYF. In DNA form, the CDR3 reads TGTGCCAGCAGCTTAGAATGGGCGGGAATTATAGACTACGAGCAGTACTTC.

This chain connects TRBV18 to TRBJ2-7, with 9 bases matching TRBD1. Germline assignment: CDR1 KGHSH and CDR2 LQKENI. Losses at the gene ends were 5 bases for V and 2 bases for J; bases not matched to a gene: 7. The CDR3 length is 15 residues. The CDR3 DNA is TGTGCCAGCTCAGAAAGCCGGGACAGGGCCTACGAGCAGTACTTC. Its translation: CASSESRDRAYEQYF. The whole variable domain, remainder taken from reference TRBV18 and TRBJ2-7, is NAGVMQNPRHLVRRRGQEARLRCSPMKGHSHVYWYRQLPEEGLKFMVYLQKENIIDESGMPKERFSAEFPKEGPSILRIQQVVRGDSAAYFCASSESRDRAYEQYFGPGTRLTVT.

The CDR3 loop is CASSQDGQEDNEQFF. CDR3 DNA: TGCGCCAGCAGCCAAGATGGACAGGAAGACAATGAGCAGTTCTTC. The chain has TRBV4-3 and TRBJ2-1, with 7 bases aligning to TRBD1. Germline-derived CDR1 and CDR2 are LGHNA and YSLEER. The CDR3 runs to 15 residues. V lost 0 bases and J lost 5; bases outside the gene matches: 4.

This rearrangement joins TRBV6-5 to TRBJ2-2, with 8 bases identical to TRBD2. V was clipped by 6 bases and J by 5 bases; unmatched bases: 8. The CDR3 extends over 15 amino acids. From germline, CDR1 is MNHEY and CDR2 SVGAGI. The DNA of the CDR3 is TGTGCCAGCAGAGTCAGCGGGAGTTTTACCGGGGAGCTGTTTTTT. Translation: CASRVSGSFTGELFF.

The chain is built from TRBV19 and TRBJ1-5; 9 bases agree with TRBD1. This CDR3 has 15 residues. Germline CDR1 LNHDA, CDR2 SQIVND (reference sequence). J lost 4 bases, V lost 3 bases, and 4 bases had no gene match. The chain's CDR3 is CASSIGTGPNQPQHF. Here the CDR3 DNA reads TGTGCCAGTAGTATCGGGACAGGGCCAAATCAGCCCCAGCATTTT.

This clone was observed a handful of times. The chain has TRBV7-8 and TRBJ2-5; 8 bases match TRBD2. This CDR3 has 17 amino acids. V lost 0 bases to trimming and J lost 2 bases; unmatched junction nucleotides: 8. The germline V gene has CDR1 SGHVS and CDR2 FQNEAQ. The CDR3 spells CASSLAFGGRNQETQYF. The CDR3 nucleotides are TGTGCCAGCAGCTTAGCCTTCGGCGGGAGGAATCAAGAGACCCAGTACTTC.

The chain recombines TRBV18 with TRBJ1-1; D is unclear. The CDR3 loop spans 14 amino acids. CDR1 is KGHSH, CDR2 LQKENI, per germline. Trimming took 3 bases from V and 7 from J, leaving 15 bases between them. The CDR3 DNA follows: TGTGCCAGCTCACCTGACCCGATCTCGGGTGAAGCTTTCTTT. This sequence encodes CASSPDPISGEAFF.

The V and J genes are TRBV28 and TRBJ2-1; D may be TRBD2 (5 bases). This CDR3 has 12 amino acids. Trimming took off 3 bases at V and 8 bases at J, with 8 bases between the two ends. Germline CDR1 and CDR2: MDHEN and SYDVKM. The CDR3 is CASSLRVDEQFF. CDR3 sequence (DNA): TGTGCCAGCAGTTTGCGGGTCGATGAGCAGTTCTTC. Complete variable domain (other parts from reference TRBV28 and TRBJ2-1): DVKVTQSSRYLVKRTGEKVFLECVQDMDHENMFWYRQDPGLGLRLIYFSYDVKMKEKGDIPEGYSVSREKKERFSLILESASTNQTSMYLCASSLRVDEQFFGPGTRLTVL.

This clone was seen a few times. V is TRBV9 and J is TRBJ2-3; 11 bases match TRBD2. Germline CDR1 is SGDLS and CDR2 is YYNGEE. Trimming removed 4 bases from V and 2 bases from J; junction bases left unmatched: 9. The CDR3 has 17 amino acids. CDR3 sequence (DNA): TGTGCCAGCAGCCCCCGGGGGACTAGCGGAAACACAGATACGCAGTATTTT. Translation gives CASSPRGTSGNTDTQYF.

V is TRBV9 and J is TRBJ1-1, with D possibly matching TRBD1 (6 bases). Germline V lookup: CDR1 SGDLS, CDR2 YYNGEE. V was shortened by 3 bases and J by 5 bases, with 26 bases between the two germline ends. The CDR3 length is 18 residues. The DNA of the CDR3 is TGTGCCAGCAGCGAGCCCCGGGACAAAGCCTCCGTTTTTACTGAAGCTTTCTTT. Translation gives CASSEPRDKASVFTEAFF.

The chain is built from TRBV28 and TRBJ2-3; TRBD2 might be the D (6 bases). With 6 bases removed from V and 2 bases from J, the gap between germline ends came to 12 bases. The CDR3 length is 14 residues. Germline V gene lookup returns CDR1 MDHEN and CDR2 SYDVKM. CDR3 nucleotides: TGTGCCAGCAGGCATCGGGACTTCACAGATACGCAGTATTTT. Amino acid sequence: CASRHRDFTDTQYF.

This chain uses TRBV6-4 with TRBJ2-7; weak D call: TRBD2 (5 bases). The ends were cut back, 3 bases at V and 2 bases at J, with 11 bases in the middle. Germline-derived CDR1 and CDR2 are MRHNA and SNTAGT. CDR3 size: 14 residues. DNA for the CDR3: TGTGCCAGCAGTGAAGGAGCGGACCCCTACGAGCAGTACTTC. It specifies CASSEGADPYEQYF.